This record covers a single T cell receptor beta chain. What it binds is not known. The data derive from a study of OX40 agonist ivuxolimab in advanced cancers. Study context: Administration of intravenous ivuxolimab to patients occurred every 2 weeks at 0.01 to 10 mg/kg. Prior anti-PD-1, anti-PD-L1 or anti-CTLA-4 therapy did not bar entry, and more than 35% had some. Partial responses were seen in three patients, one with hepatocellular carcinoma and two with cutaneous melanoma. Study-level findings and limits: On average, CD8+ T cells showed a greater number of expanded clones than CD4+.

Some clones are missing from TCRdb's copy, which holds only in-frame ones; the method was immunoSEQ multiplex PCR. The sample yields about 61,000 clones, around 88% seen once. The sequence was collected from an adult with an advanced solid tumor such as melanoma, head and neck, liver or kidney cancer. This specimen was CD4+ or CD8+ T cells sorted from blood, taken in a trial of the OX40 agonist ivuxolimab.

CDR3 residues: CASSGQGVNSPLHF. The CDR3 coding sequence is TGCGCCAGCAGCGGACAGGGGGTTAATTCACCCCTCCACTTT. V gene TRBV4-3 combines with J gene TRBJ1-6; 10 bases map to TRBD1. The V segment lost 5 bases and the J segment 6 bases; nucleotides outside the gene matches: 1. This CDR3 comprises 14 residues. The germline gives CDR1 LGHNA, CDR2 YSLEER.